This section outlines one T cell receptor (beta chain) sequence together with its context. These data are taken from a study of response to subunit inactivated influenza vaccine. MiXCR, applied by TCRdb to the RT-PCR reads, yields one record per CDR3 protein. The sample consists of 500,000 to 600,000 distinct CDR3 sequences, over 9% of them appearing once. Trimming took 1 base from V and 2 from J; bases not matched to a gene: 7. Germline assignment: CDR1 DFQATT and CDR2 SNEGSKA (reference sequence). This CDR3 contains 15 residues. These data were likewise used in another study, on T cells expressing NK-cell markers. That study reports: TCR beta cDNA was made by 5'RACE template switching with UMIs. From sorted CD3+CD56+NKG2C+, CD3+CD56+NKG2C- and CD3+CD56-NKG2C+ T cells came the TCR beta repertoires. These same clonotypes (in several donors) also led the CD3+CD56-NKG2C+ fraction. Evidence did not settle whether expanded NKG2C+ T cell clones targeted HCMV.

The sequences come from PBMCs from blood, collected on the day of vaccination. The origin of this receptor is a man aged 50-59 years who received an inactivated influenza vaccine. This chain uses TRBV20-1 with TRBJ2-5, with TRBD1 identical over 7 bases. CDR3 DNA sequence: TGCAGTGCTAGAGTATTAGGGGGCTGGCAAGAGACCCAGTACTTC. Residues: CSARVLGGWQETQYF.